This T cell receptor beta chain was obtained from a study of T cells in Graves' hyperthyroidism and ophthalmopathy. CDR3 length: 13 residues. From germline, CDR1 is GTSNPN and CDR2 SVGIG (reference sequence). The V gene lost 5 bases and the J gene lost 2 bases, with 10 bases spanning the gap. Newly diagnosed hyperthyroidism patients aged 18 to 65 years had disease lasting under 2 months. The authors obtained PBMCs from more than 8 ml of fresh peripheral blood. Using RNA transcripts as the source, TCR beta CDR3 regions were amplified. First-round RT-PCR with HTBI primers amplified the TCR CDR3 region. TCRdb fed the multiplex PCR reads into MiXCR, producing one record per CDR3 protein. The sample lists hundreds of thousands of distinct CDR3 sequences, 14% seen once, with roughly 10% in the top ten. This clonotype was found many times. Its antigen is not known. Study results and limitations: Researchers found most expanded thyroid clonotypes above 0.001 in blood as well.

The sequenced sample consisted of blood. The TCR originated in a woman in her late teens or twenties with Graves' hyperthyroidism. J is TRBJ1-5 and V is TRBV30; D unresolved. The CDR3 here is CAWAAQGNQPQHF. The CDR3 nucleotides are TGTGCCTGGGCGGCGCAAGGCAATCAGCCCCAGCATTTT.